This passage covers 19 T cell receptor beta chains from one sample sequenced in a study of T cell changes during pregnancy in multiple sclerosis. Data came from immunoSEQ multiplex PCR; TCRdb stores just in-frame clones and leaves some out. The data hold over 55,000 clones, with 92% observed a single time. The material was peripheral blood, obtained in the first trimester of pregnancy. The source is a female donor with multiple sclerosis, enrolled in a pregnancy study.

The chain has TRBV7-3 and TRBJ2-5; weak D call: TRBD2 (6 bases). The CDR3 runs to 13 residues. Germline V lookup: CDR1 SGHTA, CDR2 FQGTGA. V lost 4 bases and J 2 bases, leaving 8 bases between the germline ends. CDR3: CASSSGLQETQYF. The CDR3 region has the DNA TGTGCCAGCAGCTCGGGACTGCAAGAGACCCAGTACTTC.

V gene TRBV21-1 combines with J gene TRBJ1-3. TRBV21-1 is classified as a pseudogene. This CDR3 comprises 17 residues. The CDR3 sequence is CASSKAICDSSGNTIYF. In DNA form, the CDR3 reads TGTGCCAGCAGCAAAGCGATATGTGACTCCTCTGGAAACACCATATATTTT.

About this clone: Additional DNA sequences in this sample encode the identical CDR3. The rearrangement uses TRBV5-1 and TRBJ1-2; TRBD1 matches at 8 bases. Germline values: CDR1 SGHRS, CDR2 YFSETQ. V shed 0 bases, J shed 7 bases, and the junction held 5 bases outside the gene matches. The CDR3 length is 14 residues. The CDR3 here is CASSLAGTGGGYTF. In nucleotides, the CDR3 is TGCGCCAGCAGCTTGGCGGGGACAGGTGGTGGCTACACCTTC.

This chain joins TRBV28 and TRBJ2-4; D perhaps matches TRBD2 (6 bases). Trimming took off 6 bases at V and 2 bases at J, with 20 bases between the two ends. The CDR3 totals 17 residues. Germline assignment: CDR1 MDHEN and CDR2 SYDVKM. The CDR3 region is CASSPLVGGETKNIQYF. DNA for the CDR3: TGTGCCAGCAGCCCCTTGGTGGGGGGTGAAACCAAAAACATTCAGTACTTC.

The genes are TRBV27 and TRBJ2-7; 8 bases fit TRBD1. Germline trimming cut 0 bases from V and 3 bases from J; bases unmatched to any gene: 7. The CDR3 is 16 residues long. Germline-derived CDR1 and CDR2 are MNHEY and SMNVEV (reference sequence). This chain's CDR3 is CASSLSRGQVNYEQYF. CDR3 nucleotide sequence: TGTGCCAGCAGTTTATCGCGGGGACAGGTTAACTACGAGCAGTACTTC.

The CDR3 sequence is CASRPRSGAYNEQFF. In DNA form, the CDR3 reads TGTGCCAGCCGCCCCCGTAGCGGAGCTTACAATGAGCAGTTCTTC. The chain couples TRBV19 to TRBJ2-1; TRBD2 might be the D (6 bases). This CDR3 is 15 amino acids long. Germline lookup yields CDR1 LNHDA and CDR2 SQIVND (reference sequence). Trimming removed 9 bases at V and 4 bases at J, with 19 bases between.

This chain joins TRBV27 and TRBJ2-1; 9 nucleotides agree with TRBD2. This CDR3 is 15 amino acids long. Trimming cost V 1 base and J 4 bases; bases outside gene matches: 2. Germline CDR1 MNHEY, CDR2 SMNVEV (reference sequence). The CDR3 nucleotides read TGTGCCAGCAGTTTATGGCGGGAGGGGTACAATGAGCAGTTCTTC. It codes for CASSLWREGYNEQFF.

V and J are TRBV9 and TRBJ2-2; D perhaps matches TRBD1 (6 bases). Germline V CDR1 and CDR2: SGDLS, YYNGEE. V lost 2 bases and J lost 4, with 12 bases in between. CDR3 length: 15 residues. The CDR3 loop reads CASSVRQDFTGELFF. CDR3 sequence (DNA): TGTGCCAGCAGCGTGAGACAGGACTTCACCGGGGAGCTGTTTTTT.

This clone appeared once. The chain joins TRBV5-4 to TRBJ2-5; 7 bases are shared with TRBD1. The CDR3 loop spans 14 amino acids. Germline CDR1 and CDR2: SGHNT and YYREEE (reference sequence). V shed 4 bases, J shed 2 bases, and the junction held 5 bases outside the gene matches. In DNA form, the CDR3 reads TGTGCCAGCAGCCCGGGACAGACGCAAGAGACCCAGTACTTC. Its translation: CASSPGQTQETQYF.

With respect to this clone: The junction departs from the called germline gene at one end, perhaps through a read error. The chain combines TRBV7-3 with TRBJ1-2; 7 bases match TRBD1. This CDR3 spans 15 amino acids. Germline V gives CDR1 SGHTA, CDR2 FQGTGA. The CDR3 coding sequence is TGTGCCAGCAGCTTAACGACAGGGAAAGACTACGGCTACACCTTC. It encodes CASSLTTGKDYGYTF. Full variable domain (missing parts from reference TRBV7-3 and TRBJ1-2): GAGVSQTPSNKVTEKGKYVELRCDPISGHTALYWYRQSLGQGPEFLIYFQGTGAADDSGLPNDRFFAVRPEGSVSTLKIQRTERGDSAVYLCASSLTTGKDYGYTFGSGTRLTVV.

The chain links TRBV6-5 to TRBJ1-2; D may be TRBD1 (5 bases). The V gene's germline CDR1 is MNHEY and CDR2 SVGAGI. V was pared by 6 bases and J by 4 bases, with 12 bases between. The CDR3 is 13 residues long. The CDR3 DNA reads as TGTGCCAGCAGCATGGACAAGGGCTATGGCTACACCTTC. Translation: CASSMDKGYGYTF.

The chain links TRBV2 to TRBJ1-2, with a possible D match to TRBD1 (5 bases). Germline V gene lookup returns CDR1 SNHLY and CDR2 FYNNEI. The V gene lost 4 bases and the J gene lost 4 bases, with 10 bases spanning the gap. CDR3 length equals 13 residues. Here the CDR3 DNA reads TGTGCCAGCAGTGTCGGACAAACCTATGGCTACACCTTC. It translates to CASSVGQTYGYTF.

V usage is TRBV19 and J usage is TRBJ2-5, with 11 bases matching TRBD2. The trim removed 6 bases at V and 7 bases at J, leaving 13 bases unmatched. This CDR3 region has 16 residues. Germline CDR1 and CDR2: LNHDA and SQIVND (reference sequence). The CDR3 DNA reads TGTGCCAGTAGCCTACTAGCGGGAGACCCGTTTGGGACCCAGTACTTC. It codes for CASSLLAGDPFGTQYF.

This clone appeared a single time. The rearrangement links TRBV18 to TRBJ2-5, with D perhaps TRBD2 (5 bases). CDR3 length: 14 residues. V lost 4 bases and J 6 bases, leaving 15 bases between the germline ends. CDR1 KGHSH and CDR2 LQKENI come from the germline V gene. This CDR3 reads CASSLSSGVQTQYF. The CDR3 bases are TGTGCCAGCTCACTCAGCTCCGGGGTTCAGACCCAGTACTTC.

The CDR3 nucleotides read TGTGCCAGCAGTTTAGGAGGGGTTAGTGAAAAACTGTTTTTT. Amino acid sequence: CASSLGGVSEKLFF. The V call is TRBV28, the J call TRBJ1-4, with D tentatively TRBD1 (5 bases). CDR3 length equals 14 residues. V lost 2 bases, J lost 7 bases, and 11 bases lay in between. Looked up from germline, CDR1 is MDHEN and CDR2 is SYDVKM.

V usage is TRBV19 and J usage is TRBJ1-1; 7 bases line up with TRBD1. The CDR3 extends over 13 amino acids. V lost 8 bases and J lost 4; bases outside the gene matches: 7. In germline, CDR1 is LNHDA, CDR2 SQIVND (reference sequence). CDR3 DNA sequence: TGTGCCAGTCGACGACAGGGTTTCACTGAAGCTTTCTTT. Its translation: CASRRQGFTEAFF.

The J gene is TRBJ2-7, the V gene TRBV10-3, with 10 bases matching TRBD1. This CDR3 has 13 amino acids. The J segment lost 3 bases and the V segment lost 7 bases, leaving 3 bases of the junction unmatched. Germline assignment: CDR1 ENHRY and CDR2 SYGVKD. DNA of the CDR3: TGTGCCATCAAGGGACAGGGGCGCTACGAGCAGTACTTC. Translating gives CAIKGQGRYEQYF.

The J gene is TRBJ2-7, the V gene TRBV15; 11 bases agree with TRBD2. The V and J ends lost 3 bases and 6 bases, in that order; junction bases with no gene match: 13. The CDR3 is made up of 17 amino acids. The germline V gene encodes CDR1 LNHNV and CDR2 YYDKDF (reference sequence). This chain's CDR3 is CATSSEVAGGRFGEQYF. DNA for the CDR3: TGTGCCACCAGCAGCGAGGTAGCGGGAGGGCGTTTTGGCGAGCAGTACTTC.

The CDR3 DNA sequence: TGTGCCAGTAGTATAGGACAGGGCAGCCTCACAGATACGCAGTATTTT. Residues: CASSIGQGSLTDTQYF. The rearrangement joins TRBV19 to TRBJ2-3; 7 bases line up with TRBD1. The CDR3 totals 16 residues. V shed 1 base, J shed 2 bases, and the junction held 6 bases outside the gene matches. CDR1 and CDR2 from the germline V gene are LNHDA and SQIVND (reference sequence).